The 27 T cell receptor beta chains given below trace back to one sample, sequenced in a study of blood T cell repertoires in COVID-19. The repertoire was sequenced with immunoSEQ multiplex PCR; TCRdb's copy has only in-frame clones and lacks some. The data contain about 670,000 clones, around 89% of them seen just once; the ten biggest clones take up roughly 0.25%. The sequenced sample consisted of peripheral blood. These receptors came from a woman aged 18-29 years with acute or convalescent COVID-19.

This sequence joins TRBV11-2 and TRBJ2-3, with TRBD1 matching 7 bases. CDR3 size: 14 residues. Per the germline V gene, CDR1 is SGHAT and CDR2 is FQNNGV. Trimming removed 3 bases from V and 3 bases from J; junction bases left unmatched: 3. The DNA for the CDR3 is TGTGCCAGCAGCTTGGGGGACAGTACAGATACGCAGTATTTT. Translation gives CASSLGDSTDTQYF.

This clone has just one count. V is TRBV19 and J is TRBJ2-3, with D possibly TRBD2 on 7 matching bases. Trimming took 3 bases from V and 7 from J, leaving 17 bases between them. Germline V CDR1 and CDR2: LNHDA, SQIVND (reference sequence). The CDR3 consists of 15 residues. In DNA form, the CDR3 reads TGTGCCAGTAGTATGGTTGCGGGGGCTCGCCATACGCAGTATTTT. Its protein product is CASSMVAGARHTQYF.

This clone showed up just a few times. The chain recombines TRBV19 with TRBJ2-7; 7 nucleotides match TRBD1. V trimming: 7 bases; J trimming: 3 bases; junction bases outside the gene matches: 12. The CDR3 runs to 15 residues. Per the germline V gene, CDR1 is LNHDA and CDR2 is SQIVND (reference sequence). The CDR3 here is CASKWGTASFYEQYF. The CDR3 DNA sequence: TGTGCCAGTAAGTGGGGGACAGCCTCATTCTACGAGCAGTACTTC. The full variable domain, with the rest looked up from reference TRBV19 and TRBJ2-7, is DGGITQSPKYLFRKEGQNVTLSCEQNLNHDAMYWYRQDPGQGLRLIYYSQIVNDFQKGDIAEGYSVSREKKESFPLTVTSAQKNPTAFYLCASKWGTASFYEQYFGPGTRLTVT.

This chain links TRBV27 with TRBJ1-2, with 9 bases fitting TRBD1. The CDR3 has 15 residues. J gave up 3 bases and V 7 bases, and 9 bases lay outside the gene matches. Germline lookup yields CDR1 MNHEY and CDR2 SMNVEV (reference sequence). CDR3 sequence: CASNSPGQGYYGYTF. For the CDR3, the DNA is TGTGCCAGCAATTCTCCGGGACAGGGATACTATGGCTACACCTTC.

This clone was seen only once. The V call is TRBV15, the J call TRBJ2-3, with D possibly matching TRBD1 (6 bases). This CDR3 spans 14 amino acids. Trimming removed 3 bases from V and 4 bases from J, with 11 bases in between. Germline CDR1 reads LNHNV; CDR2 reads YYDKDF (reference sequence). The CDR3 sequence: CATSRDRGADTQYF. Written as DNA, the CDR3 is TGTGCCACCAGCAGGGACAGAGGAGCAGATACGCAGTATTTT. The full variable domain, completed using reference TRBV15 and TRBJ2-3, is DAMVIQNPRYQVTQFGKPVTLSCSQTLNHNVMYWYQQKSSQAPKLLFHYYDKDFNNEADTPDNFQSRRPNTSFCFLDIRSPGLGDTAMYLCATSRDRGADTQYFGPGTRLTVL.

The gene calls are TRBV7-9 and TRBJ2-7, with TRBD1 identical over 12 bases. CDR1 and CDR2 from the germline V gene are SEHNR and FQNEAQ (reference sequence). This CDR3 has 14 amino acids. The junction had 5 bases not matched to a gene; V was cut back by 5 bases and J by 6 bases. CDR3 bases: TGTGCCAGCAGCCCGGGACAGGGGGCCTTCGAGCAGTACTTC. Its protein product is CASSPGQGAFEQYF.

This clone has a handful of counts. J is TRBJ1-5 and V is TRBV19; D may be TRBD1 (6 bases). The CDR3 is 16 amino acids. V lost 6 bases to trimming and J lost 3 bases, with 18 bases between them. Germline CDR1 is LNHDA and CDR2 is SQIVND (reference sequence). Written as DNA, the CDR3 is TGTGCCAGTAGATCCAAGGACAGAGACATCAATCAGCCCCAGCATTTT. Its translation: CASRSKDRDINQPQHF. The full variable domain, its missing parts supplied by reference TRBV19 and TRBJ1-5, is DGGITQSPKYLFRKEGQNVTLSCEQNLNHDAMYWYRQDPGQGLRLIYYSQIVNDFQKGDIAEGYSVSREKKESFPLTVTSAQKNPTAFYLCASRSKDRDINQPQHFGDGTRLSIL.

The chain couples TRBV7-9 to TRBJ2-2; perhaps TRBD2 as D (7 bases). The germline V and J ends were trimmed by 5 bases and 7 bases, with 17 bases remaining between them. From germline, CDR1 is SEHNR and CDR2 FQNEAQ (reference sequence). The CDR3 is 15 amino acids. The CDR3 protein is CASSPSGAGVGELFF. As DNA, the CDR3 is TGTGCCAGCAGCCCAAGCGGGGCAGGGGTCGGGGAGCTGTTTTTT.

The CDR3 DNA reads as TGTGCCAGCTCACCGTCGGACAGAGTGAGCTACACCTTC. Translated, it gives CASSPSDRVSYTF. The chain recombines TRBV18 with TRBJ1-2; possibly TRBD1 for D (6 bases). Per germline, CDR1 KGHSH and CDR2 LQKENI. V was shortened by 3 bases and J by 9 bases, with 14 bases between the two germline ends. The CDR3 totals 13 residues.

J is TRBJ1-3 and V is TRBV7-8; D gene unclear. This CDR3 spans 16 amino acids. Germline V gene lookup returns CDR1 SGHVS and CDR2 FQNEAQ. V was shortened by 5 bases and J by 2 bases, with 16 bases between the two germline ends. CDR3 DNA sequence: TGTGCCAGCAGCCAGGCGGTTCGGGGAGCTGGAAACACCATATATTTT. It is translated as CASSQAVRGAGNTIYF.

CDR3 sequence: CASSRGVRNTEAFF. The CDR3 bases are TGTGCCAGCAGTCGCGGGGTCAGGAACACTGAAGCTTTCTTT. This chain connects TRBV6-5 to TRBJ1-1; D unclear. The CDR3 contains 14 residues. V lost 5 bases to trimming and J lost 1 base, with 11 bases between them. Germline V gene sequence: CDR1 MNHEY, CDR2 SVGAGI.

This chain joins TRBV10-3 and TRBJ1-2; D is perhaps TRBD1 (5 bases). Germline V gene lookup returns CDR1 ENHRY and CDR2 SYGVKD. This CDR3 is built from 14 residues. V lost 2 bases and J lost 2, with 9 bases in between. The CDR3 DNA sequence: TGTGCCATCAGTGAGGCAGGGATAAACTATGGCTACACCTTC. It specifies CAISEAGINYGYTF.

V and J are TRBV5-5 and TRBJ1-4, with 7 bases lining up with TRBD1. The CDR3 is 15 amino acids. Trimming removed 2 bases from V and 5 bases from J; junction bases left unmatched: 6. CDR1 and CDR2 from the germline V gene are SGHKS and YYEKEE (reference sequence). Here the CDR3 reads CASSFGSRGNEKLFF. The CDR3 nucleotides are TGTGCCAGCAGCTTTGGTAGCAGGGGGAATGAAAAACTGTTTTTT. Drawing the rest from reference TRBV5-5 and TRBJ1-4, the complete variable domain is DAGVTQSPTHLIKTRGQQVTLRCSPISGHKSVSWYQQVLGQGPQFIFQYYEKEERGRGNFPDRFSARQFPNYSSELNVNALLLGDSALYLCASSFGSRGNEKLFFGSGTQLSVL.

This clone was found once. The chain joins TRBV10-3 to TRBJ2-1, with 8 bases identical to TRBD2. CDR1 is ENHRY and CDR2 is SYGVKD in the germline V gene. The CDR3 has 12 residues. J gave up 6 bases and V 11 bases, and 6 bases lay outside the gene matches. CDR3 nucleotide sequence: TGTGCCCAGAGCGGGGGAGGCAATGAGCAGTTCTTC. It translates to CAQSGGGNEQFF.

The chain combines TRBV18 with TRBJ1-2; 10 bases map to TRBD1. The germline gives CDR1 KGHSH, CDR2 LQKENI. Trimming removed 2 bases from V and 7 bases from J; junction bases left unmatched: 13. There are 17 residues in the CDR3. DNA for the CDR3: TGTGCCAGCTCACCAGCGCCGGGACAGGGGTTTTGGGGTGGCTACACCTTC. Amino acids: CASSPAPGQGFWGGYTF.

The V and J genes are TRBV18 and TRBJ1-2; possibly TRBD1 for D (5 bases). From germline, CDR1 is KGHSH and CDR2 LQKENI. The CDR3 totals 15 residues. Trimming removed 0 bases from V and 0 bases from J, with 8 bases in between. CDR3 coding DNA: TGTGCCAGCTCACCACCGGGGCAGACTAACTATGGCTACACCTTC. Protein sequence: CASSPPGQTNYGYTF.

On this clone itself: Within the sample, other DNA sequences also encode this same CDR3. This chain connects TRBV30 to TRBJ1-2; 7 nucleotides align to TRBD1. CDR1 and CDR2 (germline): GTSNPN, SVGIG (reference sequence). The junction had 4 bases not matched to a gene; V was cut back by 3 bases and J by 3 bases. This CDR3 is 13 amino acids long. In DNA, the CDR3 is TGTGCCTGGAGCCCCGACAGGGACTATGGCTACACCTTC. Amino acids: CAWSPDRDYGYTF.

This clone was detected once. The chain is built from TRBV30 and TRBJ1-5; D remains unclear. V lost 8 bases to trimming and J lost 9 bases, with 26 bases between them. The CDR3 covers 15 residues. Germline CDR1 and CDR2: GTSNPN and SVGIG (reference sequence). For the CDR3, the DNA is TGTGCCCCCGGCGTCGATTCGAGATTGGGAGGGCCCCAGCATTTT. Residues: CAPGVDSRLGGPQHF.

V usage is TRBV3-1 (or the pseudogene TRBV3-2) and J usage is TRBJ2-1; D unclear. Germline V gives CDR1 LGHDT, CDR2 YNNKEL (reference sequence). The CDR3 length is 15 residues. V gave up 0 bases and J gave up 0 bases, with 6 bases separating them. The CDR3 DNA reads as TGTGCCAGCAGCCAAGAACTTTTCTCCTACAATGAGCAGTTCTTC. This sequence encodes CASSQELFSYNEQFF.

The V and J genes are TRBV29-1 and TRBJ1-2; 7 bases align to TRBD1. The CDR3 sequence is 12 residues long. The germline V gene has CDR1 SQVTM and CDR2 ANQGSEA. The junction had 4 bases not matched to a gene; V was cut back by 6 bases and J by 3 bases. For the CDR3, the DNA is TGCAGCGTCCCCGGGACAGACTATGGCTACACCTTC. It encodes CSVPGTDYGYTF.

The DNA of the CDR3 is TGTGCCAGCAACCCCGGACAGATGACAGATACGCAGTATTTT. The encoded protein is CASNPGQMTDTQYF. The rearrangement uses TRBV6-5 and TRBJ2-3, with D maybe TRBD1 (6 bases). Trimming took off 7 bases at V and 3 bases at J, with 14 bases between the two ends. Germline V lookup: CDR1 MNHEY, CDR2 SVGAGI. CDR3 length equals 14 residues.

The chain joins TRBV6-5 to TRBJ1-2; 10 bases line up with TRBD1. The V segment lost 9 bases and the J segment 3 bases; nucleotides outside the gene matches: 7. CDR1 is MNHEY and CDR2 is SVGAGI in the germline V gene. There are 14 residues in the CDR3. CDR3 amino acids: CASRRQGAYYGYTF. DNA of the CDR3: TGTGCCAGTCGACGACAGGGGGCTTACTATGGCTACACCTTC.

The chain links TRBV7-2 to TRBJ1-1; 8 bases are shared with TRBD1. Per the germline V gene, CDR1 is SGHTA and CDR2 is FQGNSA. The CDR3 consists of 15 residues. V lost 1 base and J lost 4; bases outside the gene matches: 5. The CDR3 loop is CASSLGRQGFTEAFF. The CDR3 DNA is TGTGCCAGCAGCTTAGGTCGACAGGGGTTCACTGAAGCTTTCTTT.

J is TRBJ2-1 and V is TRBV9, with 11 bases identical to TRBD2. The CDR3 length is 16 residues. Germline-derived CDR1 and CDR2 are SGDLS and YYNGEE. J lost 4 bases, V lost 3 bases, and 6 bases had no gene match. The chain's CDR3 is CASSGGLAVSYNEQFF. The CDR3 nucleotides are TGTGCCAGCAGCGGGGGACTAGCGGTATCATACAATGAGCAGTTCTTC. The full variable domain, its missing parts supplied by reference TRBV9 and TRBJ2-1, is DSGVTQTPKHLITATGQRVTLRCSPRSGDLSVYWYQQSLDQGLQFLIQYYNGEERAKGNILERFSAQQFPDLHSELNLSSLELGDSALYFCASSGGLAVSYNEQFFGPGTRLTVL.

The table lists this clone with a few counts. The CDR3 nucleotides read TGTGCCAGCAGCCAAGACGAGGGGCTAGCGGGGAGGTACGAGCAGTACTTC. Its translation is CASSQDEGLAGRYEQYF. This chain connects TRBV3-1 (or the pseudogene TRBV3-2) to TRBJ2-7; TRBD2 matches at 9 bases. CDR1 LGHDT and CDR2 YNNKEL come from the germline V gene (reference sequence). Trimming removed 0 bases from V and 4 bases from J; junction bases left unmatched: 10. This CDR3 region has 17 residues.

The chain combines TRBV5-4 with TRBJ1-5; 10 bases fit TRBD1. Germline V gives CDR1 SGHNT, CDR2 YYREEE (reference sequence). The CDR3 is 15 amino acids. V was clipped by 4 bases and J by 3 bases; unmatched bases: 4. CDR3 nucleotide sequence: TGTGCCAGCAGCCCGGACAGGGGGTACAATCAGCCCCAGCATTTT. Amino acid sequence: CASSPDRGYNQPQHF.

V gene TRBV11-2 combines with J gene TRBJ2-5; a possible D gene is TRBD2 (7 bases). The length of the CDR3 is 17 residues. The germline CDR1 and CDR2 sequences are SGHAT and FQNNGV. Trimming removed 3 bases at V and 5 bases at J, with 22 bases between. CDR3 amino acids: CASSLWIGGGGIETQYF. The CDR3 DNA reads as TGTGCCAGCAGCTTGTGGATCGGAGGGGGGGGTATTGAGACCCAGTACTTC. Looking up the rest from reference TRBV11-2 and TRBJ2-5 gives the full variable domain: EAGVAQSPRYKIIEKRQSVAFWCNPISGHATLYWYQQILGQGPKLLIQFQNNGVVDDSQLPKDRFSAERLKGVDSTLKIQPAKLEDSAVYLCASSLWIGGGGIETQYFGPGTRLLVL.